This T cell receptor (beta chain) was recorded in a study of T cell changes during pregnancy in multiple sclerosis. CDR1 SGHAT and CDR2 FQNNGV come from the germline V gene. The CDR3 is 16 residues long. V lost 4 bases and J 8 bases, leaving 20 bases between the germline ends. Generated by immunoSEQ multiplex PCR, the TCRdb table keeps only in-frame clones and is missing some. The table has about 44,000 clones, roughly 92% seen once. V usage is TRBV11-2 and J usage is TRBJ1-4, with D perhaps TRBD1 (5 bases). The source is a female donor with multiple sclerosis, enrolled in a pregnancy study. The specimen was CD4+ T cells from peripheral blood mononuclear cells, collected in the first trimester of pregnancy. The CDR3 DNA is TGTGCCAGCAGCTACACTGTGGGGGTAGGAGGGGAAAAACTGTTTTTT. Translating gives CASSYTVGVGGEKLFF.